This TCR beta chain was retrieved from a study of cytomegalovirus exposure and HLA in healthy donors. The study ran its PCR with 60 Vbeta and 13 Jbeta primers. Clones were sequenced by immunoSEQ multiplex PCR, and TCRdb holds only the in-frame ones, with some missing. The sample comprises about 150,000 clones, 76% of which are singletons, and approximately 3% rests with the top ten. A note on this clone: The antigen remains undetermined.

Whole-study results and caveats: Roughly uniform depth of sequencing across donors was assumed in presence/absence analyses. The study designated about 180 TCR beta chains cytomegalovirus-associated. TCR beta sequences reportedly predicted most subjects' HLA-A and HLA-B alleles accurately.

This TCR derives from a male donor in good health and CMV-seronegative. Sequencing used PBMCs.

The CDR3 loop is CASSVPGQGSYEQYF. CDR3 nucleotides: TGTGCCAGCAGCGTCCCGGGACAGGGTTCCTACGAGCAGTACTTC. V usage is TRBV11-2 and J usage is TRBJ2-7; TRBD1 matches at 9 bases. Germline CDR1 is SGHAT and CDR2 is FQNNGV. Trimming cost V 5 bases and J 1 base; bases outside gene matches: 6. The CDR3 spans 15 residues.